These 23 T cell receptor beta chains were all obtained from the same sample, sequenced in a study of naive and memory T cell subsets. An equimolar mix of two oligonucleotides served as the beta constant-region primer for TRBC1 and TRBC2. The ligated cDNA underwent four PCR rounds using SP2 and nested alpha and beta constant-region primers. TCRdb passed the UMI-ligation and nested PCR reads through MiXCR, listing each CDR3 protein once. In the table there are more than 95,000 distinct CDR3 sequences, 14% of which are singletons. Regarding the study as a whole: Naive repertoires, especially CD8, held a few larger clonotypes, possibly memory cells re-expressing CD45RA.

For these receptors, no antigen is known. The sequencing sample was made of naive CD8+ T cells from blood. These receptors originate from a human donor in good health.

This chain joins TRBV12-3 or TRBV12-4 and TRBJ2-1, with TRBD2 identical over 7 bases. This CDR3 contains 18 residues. J was trimmed by 9 bases and V by 5 bases; bases with no gene match: 22. The CDR3 is CASSPTSSWLSYFGEQFF. Written as DNA, the CDR3 is TGTGCCAGCAGTCCGACTAGCTCATGGCTATCTTACTTCGGTGAGCAGTTCTTC.

This chain joins TRBV6-1 and TRBJ1-1; 9 bases are a match to TRBD1. Per germline, CDR1 MNHNS and CDR2 SASEGT. J gave up 4 bases and V 6 bases, and 6 bases lay outside the gene matches. The CDR3 extends over 14 amino acids. CDR3 bases: TGTGCCAGCAGCAAGGACAGGGGAGGCACTGAAGCTTTCTTT. This translates into CASSKDRGGTEAFF.

In its sample, this clonotype was seen many times. V and J are TRBV4-3 and TRBJ2-1; D is uncertain. This CDR3 has 13 amino acids. Germline-derived CDR1 and CDR2 are LGHNA and YSLEER. V was cut by 3 bases and J by 6 bases, with 9 bases left in between. CDR3 in amino acids: CASSHLVPNEQFF. The CDR3 DNA follows: TGCGCCAGCAGCCACCTGGTCCCCAATGAGCAGTTCTTC.

This clonotype was counted many times. The chain links TRBV7-2 to TRBJ1-6, with D tentatively TRBD1 (5 bases). Trimming left V 5 bases short and J 6 bases short, with 23 bases between. This CDR3 spans 18 amino acids. The germline CDR1 and CDR2 sequences are SGHTA and FQGNSA. In DNA form, the CDR3 reads TGTGCCAGCAGCCCCATCCCAGGGACGGGTATACTTAATTCACCCCTCCACTTT. It specifies CASSPIPGTGILNSPLHF. The full variable domain, completed using reference TRBV7-2 and TRBJ1-6, is GAGVSQSPSNKVTEKGKDVELRCDPISGHTALYWYRQSLGQGLEFLIYFQGNSAPDKSGLPSDRFSAERTGGSVSTLTIQRTQQEDSAVYLCASSPIPGTGILNSPLHFGNGTRLTVT.

This clonotype was found many times. The chain carries TRBV9 and TRBJ2-3, with D possibly TRBD1 on 6 matching bases. Trimming removed 1 base at V and 1 base at J, with 10 bases between. The CDR3 loop spans 15 amino acids. CDR1 and CDR2 from the germline V gene are SGDLS and YYNGEE. This chain's CDR3 is CASSVQTGGTDTQYF. Written as DNA, the CDR3 is TGTGCCAGCAGCGTACAGACAGGAGGCACAGATACGCAGTATTTT. The full variable domain, with the rest looked up from reference TRBV9 and TRBJ2-3, is DSGVTQTPKHLITATGQRVTLRCSPRSGDLSVYWYQQSLDQGLQFLIQYYNGEERAKGNILERFSAQQFPDLHSELNLSSLELGDSALYFCASSVQTGGTDTQYFGPGTRLTVL.

This clonotype was counted a few times. This sequence joins TRBV7-9 and TRBJ1-6, with D possibly matching TRBD1 (5 bases). The CDR3 is 16 amino acids. The V gene lost 6 bases and the J gene lost 8 bases, with 20 bases spanning the gap. Germline V CDR1 and CDR2: SEHNR, FQNEAQ (reference sequence). The DNA for the CDR3 is TGTGCCAGCAGTAAAACCCCCCTTGCGGGGGATTCACCCCTCCACTTT. Protein sequence: CASSKTPLAGDSPLHF.

The rearrangement uses TRBV13 and TRBJ1-1; D unclear. Trimming took off 4 bases at V and 8 bases at J, with 8 bases between the two ends. Germline CDR1 PRHDT, CDR2 FYEKMQ (reference sequence). This CDR3 spans 11 amino acids. Written as DNA, the CDR3 is TGTGCCAGCAGCTCAATAGCAGAAGCTTTCTTT. Encoded protein: CASSSIAEAFF.

The rearrangement joins TRBV27 to TRBJ2-2; D may match TRBD1 or TRBD2 (5 bases each). CDR3 length: 19 amino acids. CDR1 is MNHEY, CDR2 SMNVEV, per germline (reference sequence). Deletions cut 5 bases from V and 4 bases from J, with 26 bases between. CDR3 in DNA: TGTGCCAGCAGTCCGATCCGGGACCTACCGTTCTGGAGCACCGGGGAGCTGTTTTTT. Protein product: CASSPIRDLPFWSTGELFF.

J is TRBJ2-1 and V is TRBV7-3; D ambiguous. CDR3 length equals 15 residues. Germline CDR1 is SGHTA and CDR2 is FQGTGA. Between the trimmed V and J ends, which lost 2 bases and 6 bases, there was a span of 14 bases. The CDR3 here is CASSLEAGKSNEQFF. CDR3 DNA: TGTGCCAGCAGCTTAGAGGCAGGAAAGAGCAATGAGCAGTTCTTC.

This clonotype was counted at least ten times. V is TRBV20-1 and J is TRBJ1-1; D is ambiguous. The CDR3 loop spans 12 amino acids. Trimming removed 1 base at V and 4 bases at J, with 7 bases between. Per germline, CDR1 DFQATT and CDR2 SNEGSKA (reference sequence). The CDR3 region is CSARAARTEAFF. As DNA, the CDR3 is TGCAGTGCTAGAGCGGCGCGCACTGAAGCTTTCTTT.

The chain uses TRBV7-3 and TRBJ2-1; 7 nucleotides align to TRBD2. The CDR3 has 13 residues. Looked up from germline, CDR1 is SGHTA and CDR2 is FQGTGA. V trimming: 5 bases; J trimming: 12 bases; junction bases outside the gene matches: 10. CDR3 in amino acids: CASSPTSERRQFF. For the CDR3, the DNA is TGTGCCAGCAGCCCCACTAGCGAAAGGCGGCAGTTCTTC.

The V gene is TRBV9, the J gene TRBJ2-1, with D hard to call. V was trimmed by 4 bases and J by 6 bases, leaving 8 bases between them. The germline CDR1 and CDR2 sequences are SGDLS and YYNGEE. This CDR3 comprises 12 residues. The CDR3 is CASSISGNEQFF. CDR3 bases: TGTGCCAGCAGCATCAGTGGCAATGAGCAGTTCTTC.

This clonotype was recorded a few times. V and J are TRBV7-2 and TRBJ1-2; D is possibly TRBD1 (5 bases). The germline V gene has CDR1 SGHTA and CDR2 FQGNSA. This CDR3 has 15 residues. V was clipped by 3 bases and J by 3 bases, with 14 bases between them. For the CDR3, the DNA is TGTGCCAGCAGCTTTTTTTTCGGGGCGGACTATGGCTACACCTTC. This encodes CASSFFFGADYGYTF. Drawing the rest from reference TRBV7-2 and TRBJ1-2, the complete variable domain is GAGVSQSPSNKVTEKGKDVELRCDPISGHTALYWYRQSLGQGLEFLIYFQGNSAPDKSGLPSDRFSAERTGGSVSTLTIQRTQQEDSAVYLCASSFFFGADYGYTFGSGTRLTVV.

The rearrangement uses TRBV9 and TRBJ2-1; weak D call: TRBD2 (5 bases). Deletions cut 0 bases from V and 9 bases from J, with 13 bases between. From germline, CDR1 is SGDLS and CDR2 YYNGEE. This CDR3 region has 14 residues. CDR3 region: CASSVVDSDSEQFF. DNA of the CDR3: TGTGCCAGCAGCGTAGTTGATTCGGACTCTGAGCAGTTCTTC.

CDR3 in DNA: TGTGCCAGCGGCTCGAACACCGGGGAGCTGTTTTTT. Its translation: CASGSNTGELFF. The chain is built from TRBV27 and TRBJ2-2; the D is unclear. CDR1 is MNHEY and CDR2 is SMNVEV in the germline V gene (reference sequence). This CDR3 is 12 amino acids long. V lost 8 bases, J lost 0 bases, and 4 bases lay in between.

The V gene is TRBV4-3, the J gene TRBJ2-5; 8 bases map to TRBD2. CDR3 length: 16 residues. Germline CDR1 is LGHNA and CDR2 is YSLEER. V dropped 0 bases and J dropped 5; count of bases not matched to a gene: 8. This CDR3 reads CASSQDDAGGWETQYF. CDR3 in DNA: TGCGCCAGCAGCCAAGATGATGCGGGAGGATGGGAGACCCAGTACTTC.

Ten or more counts support this clonotype. This rearrangement joins TRBV12-3 or TRBV12-4 to TRBJ1-1, with 7 bases identical to TRBD1. The CDR3 covers 11 residues. The V and J ends lost 6 bases and 11 bases, in that order; junction bases with no gene match: 6. CDR3 residues: CASSPDRAAFF. The CDR3 DNA follows: TGTGCCAGCAGCCCAGACAGGGCCGCTTTCTTT.

This clonotype has just a few counts. V is TRBV15 and J is TRBJ2-7, with TRBD1 as a possible D gene (6 bases). The germline gives CDR1 LNHNV, CDR2 YYDKDF (reference sequence). This CDR3 spans 13 amino acids. The V end lost 8 bases, the J end lost 0 bases, and 11 bases lay between the germline ends. The CDR3 DNA reads as TGTGCCACCGGAATGGGGGCCTCCTACGAGCAGTACTTC. It translates to CATGMGASYEQYF.

This clonotype was observed at least ten times. This chain connects TRBV30 to TRBJ1-4, with no clear D. This CDR3 comprises 11 residues. CDR1 is GTSNPN, CDR2 SVGIG, per germline (reference sequence). V was trimmed by 7 bases and J by 12 bases, leaving 15 bases between them. In DNA, the CDR3 is TGTGCCTCCGGACCGCCAACTGAACTGTTTTTT. Amino acid sequence: CASGPPTELFF.

The chain joins TRBV2 to TRBJ1-1, with 9 bases that match TRBD1. This CDR3 comprises 18 residues. Germline values: CDR1 SNHLY, CDR2 FYNNEI. J lost 5 bases, V lost 6 bases, and 19 bases had no gene match. The CDR3: CASRFHRGRGLITTEAFF. The DNA for the CDR3 is TGTGCCAGCAGATTCCACAGGGGGCGCGGATTGATTACTACTGAAGCTTTCTTT. The variable domain in full, completed from reference TRBV2 and TRBJ1-1, reads EPEVTQTPSHQVTQMGQEVILRCVPISNHLYFYWYRQILGQKVEFLVSFYNNEISEKSEIFDDQFSVERPDGSNFTLKIRSTKLEDSAMYFCASRFHRGRGLITTEAFFGQGTRLTVV.

The chain uses TRBV6-6 and TRBJ2-5; TRBD2 aligns across 9 bases. Unmatched junction bases numbered 3, after V lost 3 bases and J lost 4 bases. The CDR3 loop spans 14 amino acids. CDR1 and CDR2 (germline): MNHNY, SVGAGI (reference sequence). The DNA for the CDR3 is TGTGCCAGCAGTTATAGCGGGAGAGGAGAGACCCAGTACTTC. Translation: CASSYSGRGETQYF.

The table lists this clonotype with a few counts. One end of the junction varies from germline; a read error may be responsible. The chain combines TRBV20-1 with TRBJ2-7; D is perhaps TRBD1 or TRBD2 (5 bases each). Germline V gene sequence: CDR1 DFQATT, CDR2 SNEGSKA (reference sequence). The CDR3 is 10 amino acids. The CDR3 sequence: CSARGDEQYF. In DNA, the CDR3 is TGCAGTGCGAGAGGGGACGAGCAGTACTTC.

This sequence joins TRBV5-6 and TRBJ2-1; 8 bases are a match to TRBD1. This CDR3 spans 14 amino acids. Looked up from germline, CDR1 is SGHDT and CDR2 is YYEEEE. Trimming at V came to 7 bases and at J to 7 bases, leaving 10 bases not matched to a gene. In DNA, the CDR3 is TGTGCCAGCTCTGGACAGGGAAAACGGAATGAGCAGTTCTTC. Its protein is CASSGQGKRNEQFF.